This record looks at one T cell receptor (beta chain) sequence and its context. The antigen is not known. The sample comes from a study of T cells in Graves' hyperthyroidism and ophthalmopathy. Study-wide results and limits: Ophthalmopathy got predicted by the model a median roughly six months before its onset.

Researchers took RNA transcripts and amplified the TCR beta CDR3 regions from them. First-round RT-PCR with HTBI primers amplified the TCR CDR3 region. TCRdb used MiXCR to reprocess the multiplex PCR reads, holding one entry per CDR3 protein. The sample records hundreds of thousands of distinct CDR3 sequences, around 15% being singletons. This receptor was taken from a woman aged 18-29 years with Graves' hyperthyroidism. Specimen: blood.

As DNA, the CDR3 is TGCGCCAGCAGCCAAGATATCTCAGGGGGCGAAGCTTTCTTT. It is translated as CASSQDISGGEAFF. The chain uses TRBV4-1 and TRBJ1-1; 8 bases are a match to TRBD1. Germline values: CDR1 MGHRA, CDR2 YSYEKL. The J segment lost 8 bases and the V segment lost 0 bases, leaving 5 bases of the junction unmatched. The CDR3 is 14 amino acids.